This is a list of T cell receptor beta chains from one sample in a study of technical replicates of blood from a few donors. Using immunoSEQ multiplex PCR, the repertoire was profiled, and TCRdb retains in-frame clones only, with some absent. This sample has 75,000 to 85,000 clones, with around 95% found just once. The sample taken for sequencing was T cells isolated from PBMCs. The receptors were gathered from a human donor in good health. CDR3s leave out the opening cysteine and the closing phenylalanine or tryptophan. D genes are given only for firm matches. Only some rows state a clone size, as once, few, many or a class for expanded clones.

>TRBJ2-1|.|.|TRBV11-3
ASSLVRRNEQF
>TRBJ2-3|.|.|TRBV2
ASTPAGSSTDTQY
>TRBJ2-1|.|.|TRBV5-1
ASSPDTYVNNEQF
>TRBJ2-7|.|TRBD2|TRBV4-3
ASSQDWGSGSIYEQY
>TRBJ2-4|.|.|TRBV5-1
ASSFEPNQRAKNIQY
>TRBJ2-7|.|.|TRBV19
ASSMGHAPIYEQY
>TRBJ2-2|.|TRBD2|TRBV9
ASSVPWGGPGGELF
>TRBJ2-5|.|.|TRBV27
ASSFGFKETQY
>TRBJ1-2|.|.|TRBV28
ASTSIGGLRGYT
>TRBJ2-7|.|TRBD2|TRBV4-3
ASSQVGLAGEQY
>TRBJ2-7|.|.|TRBV5-1
ASSWSAGANEQY
>TRBJ1-5|.|TRBD1|TRBV5-3
ARSLGTGSQPQH
>TRBJ1-2|once|.|TRBV28
ASSFADSGGTYGYT
>TRBJ2-3|once|TRBD2|TRBV2
ASSGTSGSTDTQY
>TRBJ1-5|.|.|TRBV6-5
ASSPNSNQPQH
>TRBJ2-3|.|.|TRBV10-3
AISRGTEDTQY
>TRBJ1-1|.|.|TRBV5-5
ASSPRNTEAF
>TRBJ1-2|.|.|TRBV7-9
ASSLTLGDLNGYT
>TRBJ1-5|.|.|TRBV7-9
ASSFTGFEQPQH
>TRBJ2-2|.|.|TRBV11-2
ASSLGLVEGPHTGELF
>TRBJ1-1|.|.|TRBV29-1
SGGRDAEAF
>TRBJ2-3|.|TRBD2|TRBV6-5
ASSYTPGGNTDTQY
>TRBJ2-7|.|.|TRBV18
ASSPVGSYEQY
>TRBJ1-5|once|.|TRBV30
AWSAGGNQPQH
>TRBJ1-2|.|TRBD1|TRBV7-9
AIVGTDYGYT
>TRBJ2-7|.|TRBD2|TRBV29-1
SVSASGRYYEQY
>TRBJ2-7|.|.|TRBV11-2
ASSFLSYEQY
>TRBJ2-7|.|.|TRBV12-5
ASGLMSGPTYEQY
>TRBJ2-7|once|.|TRBV2
ASKHTRAYEQY
>TRBJ2-1|.|.|TRBV7-9
ASSLGRGPAMEQF
>TRBJ2-1|.|.|TRBV13
ASSPGERYNEQF
>TRBJ1-1|.|.|TRBV29-1
SVAPGLNTEAF